The 3 T cell receptor beta chains in this list originate from one sample, sequenced in a study of T-cell memory formation after mild COVID-19. TCRdb reprocessed the 5' RACE reads via MiXCR and lists one record per CDR3 protein. The top ten clones hold roughly 14% of a sample with 150,000 to 200,000 distinct CDR3 sequences, about 14% of them seen once. Material for sequencing was PBMCs or a T cell subset sorted from them (not recorded which). The receptors originated from an adult woman who had mild COVID-19 (a few samples of this study predate the infection). Cell type and time point are not known.

This clonotype was observed a handful of times. The V call is TRBV5-1, the J call TRBJ1-1; possible D gene TRBD1, 6 bases. The germline CDR1 and CDR2 sequences are SGHRS and YFSETQ. The CDR3 length is 15 residues. V lost 4 bases, J lost 3 bases, and 16 bases lay in between. CDR3 loop: CASSPGHGRDTEAFF. CDR3 bases: TGCGCCAGCAGCCCGGGACACGGTAGGGACACTGAAGCTTTCTTT.

V and J are TRBV11-2 and TRBJ2-1; 14 bases map to TRBD2. With 7 bases clipped from V and 6 bases from J, the junction kept 14 bases outside the gene matches. This CDR3 region has 18 residues. Germline values: CDR1 SGHAT, CDR2 FQNNGV. Written as DNA, the CDR3 is TGTGCCAGCATCTTGGGACTAGCGGGGGTCGGGCAGGGCAATGAGCAGTTCTTC. Translating it yields CASILGLAGVGQGNEQFF. The full variable domain, its missing parts supplied by reference TRBV11-2 and TRBJ2-1, is EAGVAQSPRYKIIEKRQSVAFWCNPISGHATLYWYQQILGQGPKLLIQFQNNGVVDDSQLPKDRFSAERLKGVDSTLKIQPAKLEDSAVYLCASILGLAGVGQGNEQFFGPGTRLTVL.

Ten or more counts support this clonotype. This rearrangement joins TRBV5-1 to TRBJ2-7, with TRBD2 matching 12 bases. Germline CDR1 reads SGHRS; CDR2 reads YFSETQ. The CDR3 has 15 amino acids. The ends lost 3 bases at V and 6 bases at J; junction bases unmatched: 7. CDR3 in amino acids: CASSSGGLAGSEQYF. The DNA for the CDR3 is TGCGCCAGCAGCTCGGGGGGACTAGCGGGTTCCGAGCAGTACTTC.